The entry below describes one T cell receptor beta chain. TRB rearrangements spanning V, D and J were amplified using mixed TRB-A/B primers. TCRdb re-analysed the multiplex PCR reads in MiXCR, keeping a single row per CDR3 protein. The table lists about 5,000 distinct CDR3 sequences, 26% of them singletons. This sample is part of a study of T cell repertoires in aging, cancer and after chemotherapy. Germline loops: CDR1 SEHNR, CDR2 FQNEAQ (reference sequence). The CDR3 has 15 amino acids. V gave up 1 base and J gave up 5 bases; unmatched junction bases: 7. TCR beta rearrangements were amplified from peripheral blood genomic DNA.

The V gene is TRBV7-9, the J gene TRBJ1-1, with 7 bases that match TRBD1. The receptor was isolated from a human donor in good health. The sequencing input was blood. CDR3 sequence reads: CASSLDESGGTEAFF. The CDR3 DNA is TGTGCCAGCAGCTTAGACGAATCAGGGGGGACTGAAGCTTTCTTT. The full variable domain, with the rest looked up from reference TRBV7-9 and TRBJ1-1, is DTGVSQNPRHKITKRGQNVTFRCDPISEHNRLYWYRQTLGQGPEFLTYFQNEAQLEKSRLLSDRFSAERPKGSFSTLEIQRTEQGDSAMYLCASSLDESGGTEAFFGQGTRLTVV.